What follows are 25 T cell receptor beta chains derived from one specimen sequenced in a study of breast tumors, draining lymph nodes, adjacent tissues. TCRdb analysed the multiplex PCR reads with MiXCR anew, one entry per CDR3 protein. There are about 20,000 distinct CDR3 sequences in the sample; roughly 43% occur only once, and 15% to 20% lies in the top ten. The sample comprised breast tumor tissue. Every receptor here comes from a female donor with breast cancer. Some clones in this sample may be carry-over from other donors' samples.

This rearrangement joins TRBV28 to TRBJ2-1; TRBD2 matches 9 bases. Germline values: CDR1 MDHEN, CDR2 SYDVKM. The V gene end was trimmed by 2 bases and the J gene end by 2 bases; junction bases not matched to a gene: 16. The CDR3 has 20 amino acids. The DNA for the CDR3 is TGTGCCAGCAGTTTACGAATGGGGACTAGCCTCTCGGGGGCCTACAATGAGCAGTTCTTC. Protein: CASSLRMGTSLSGAYNEQFF.

This clonotype is termed medium-sized. The chain recombines TRBV24-1 with TRBJ2-1; possible D gene TRBD1, 5 bases. V shed 1 base and J shed 8 bases, with 14 bases lying between them. Germline CDR1 KGHDR, CDR2 SFDVKD. The CDR3 covers 15 residues. The CDR3: CATSDFKGFVYEQFF. The DNA of the CDR3 is TGTGCCACCAGTGATTTTAAGGGGTTTGTGTATGAGCAGTTCTTC.

The chain links TRBV15 to TRBJ2-7; 8 bases align to TRBD1. The CDR3 is made up of 17 amino acids. Looked up from germline, CDR1 is LNHNV and CDR2 is YYDKDF (reference sequence). The trim removed 1 base at V and 4 bases at J, leaving 12 bases unmatched. The DNA of the CDR3 is TGTGCCACCAGCAGAGCTATTAGGGCAGGGGGCTGGTACGAGCAGTACTTC. Its protein product is CATSRAIRAGGWYEQYF.

This clonotype has a count of ten or more. CDR3 in DNA: TGTGCCAGCAGCACTCGGACAGGGGGATACGAGCAGTACTTC. This codes for CASSTRTGGYEQYF. The chain is built from TRBV11-1 and TRBJ2-7; TRBD1 matches 10 bases. The CDR3 consists of 14 residues. Trimming removed 5 bases from V and 4 bases from J; junction bases left unmatched: 5. Per germline, CDR1 SGHAT and CDR2 FQDESV (reference sequence).

This clonotype was seen at least ten times. A much larger clone lies a single base off, so this may be a read error. This chain connects TRBV5-6 to TRBJ2-3; D is undetermined. Germline CDR1 is SGHDT and CDR2 is YYEEEE. V gave up 0 bases and J gave up 7 bases, with 21 bases separating them. This CDR3 region has 17 residues. Here the CDR3 DNA reads TGTGCCAGCAGCTTGGGGGGTCCGAACCCCTTTCTTAATACGCAGTATTTT. Amino acids: CASSLGGPNPFLNTQYF.

V is TRBV6-4 and J is TRBJ1-5, with 7 bases aligning to TRBD1. The V segment lost 3 bases and the J segment 4 bases; nucleotides outside the gene matches: 15. The germline CDR1 and CDR2 sequences are MRHNA and SNTAGT. The CDR3 totals 18 residues. In nucleotides, the CDR3 is TGTGCCAGCAGTGAACAGTCGAACACCGGGACAGTTAATCAGCCCCAGCATTTT. Translated, it gives CASSEQSNTGTVNQPQHF.

This clonotype showed up many times. The rearrangement joins TRBV6-6 to TRBJ2-1; possibly TRBD1 for D (5 bases). The V end was cut by 7 bases, the J end by 5 bases, with 15 bases between. Germline CDR1 is MNHNY and CDR2 is SVGAGI (reference sequence). This CDR3 region has 14 residues. CDR3 sequence (DNA): TGTGCCAGCACCCCTCACCAAGGGGACAATGAGCAGTTCTTC. It codes for CASTPHQGDNEQFF.

Many counts were recorded for this clonotype. The genes are TRBV6-5 and TRBJ2-3; 7 nucleotides line up with TRBD1. Germline CDR1 reads MNHEY; CDR2 reads SVGAGI. The length of the CDR3 is 13 residues. Trimming at V came to 4 bases and at J to 4 bases, leaving 2 bases not matched to a gene. CDR3 protein: CASSFQGADTQYF. The CDR3 DNA reads TGTGCCAGCAGTTTCCAGGGGGCAGATACGCAGTATTTT.

This clonotype was seen many times. V usage is TRBV12-3 or TRBV12-4 and J usage is TRBJ2-1; 8 bases match TRBD2. The CDR3 totals 15 residues. J gave up 6 bases and V 1 base, and 5 bases lay outside the gene matches. The CDR3 DNA sequence: TGTGCCAGCAGTTTAGAGTTCGGGACTAGCAATGAGCAGTTCTTC. Protein product: CASSLEFGTSNEQFF.

As regards this clonotype: At one end the junction does not follow the germline gene, possibly because of a read error. The chain carries TRBV24-1 and TRBJ1-5; D is uncertain. The CDR3 spans 15 residues. From germline, CDR1 is KGHDR and CDR2 SFDVKD. CDR3 sequence reads: CATGDLDGPNQPQHF. CDR3 DNA: TGTGCCACCGGTGATTTGGACGGCCCCAATCAGCCCCAGCATTTT.

CDR3 nucleotide sequence: TGTGCCATCAGTGAGTCGTCAAGGACAGACTCCTACAATGAGCAGTTCTTC. This codes for CAISESSRTDSYNEQFF. The J gene is TRBJ2-1, the V gene TRBV10-3, with D perhaps TRBD1 (6 bases). V lost 0 bases and J 0 bases, leaving 12 bases between the germline ends. Germline V gene lookup returns CDR1 ENHRY and CDR2 SYGVKD. CDR3 length equals 17 residues.

The gene calls are TRBV20-1 and TRBJ2-6, with 11 positions matching TRBD1. The germline V gene encodes CDR1 DFQATT and CDR2 SNEGSKA (reference sequence). CDR3 length: 15 amino acids. V was pared by 3 bases and J by 4 bases, with 2 bases of the junction left unmatched. CDR3 DNA: TGCAGTGCTAGGGACAGGGGGCCAGGGGCCAACGTCCTGACTTTC. Its translation is CSARDRGPGANVLTF.

As to this clonotype: At one end, the junction sequence differs from germline, possibly due to a read error. V is TRBV3-1 and J is TRBJ2-1, with 12 bases lining up with TRBD2. The CDR3 is 15 amino acids. The germline gives CDR1 LGHDT, CDR2 YNNKEL (reference sequence). CDR3 in amino acids: CAGSQASGRAGEQFF. CDR3 bases: TGCGCCGGCAGCCAAGCTAGCGGGAGGGCGGGTGAGCAGTTCTTC.

This clonotype was seen just once. The chain couples TRBV20-1 to TRBJ1-5; 11 nucleotides line up with TRBD1. This CDR3 is built from 15 residues. The ends lost 0 bases at V and 6 bases at J; junction bases unmatched: 4. Germline loops: CDR1 DFQATT, CDR2 SNEGSKA (reference sequence). The CDR3 nucleotides are TGCAGTGCTAGAGAGGGGACAGGGGGGCCTCAGCCCCAGCATTTT. This encodes CSAREGTGGPQPQHF.

The V gene is TRBV7-9, the J gene TRBJ1-2, with D perhaps TRBD1 (5 bases). The CDR3 has 14 residues. Germline lookup yields CDR1 SEHNR and CDR2 FQNEAQ (reference sequence). V lost 1 base and J 4 bases, leaving 10 bases between the germline ends. The CDR3 reads CASSLGGTGYGYTF. Here the CDR3 DNA reads TGTGCCAGCAGCTTAGGGGGGACGGGCTATGGCTACACCTTC.

This clonotype was found many times. The chain links TRBV28 to TRBJ2-3; D gene uncertain. Trimming stripped 5 bases from V and 2 bases from J, with 14 bases between. The germline V gene encodes CDR1 MDHEN and CDR2 SYDVKM. The CDR3 spans 15 residues. The CDR3 coding sequence is TGTGCCAGCAGTCCCCACGAGAAGACCACAGATACGCAGTATTTT. Protein sequence: CASSPHEKTTDTQYF.

As for this clonotype: One junction end disagrees with the germline gene, perhaps due to a read error. The chain recombines TRBV24-1 with TRBJ2-7; D might be TRBD2 (5 bases). The CDR3 covers 12 residues. The germline V gene has CDR1 KGHDR and CDR2 SFDVKD. The CDR3 DNA reads TGTGCCACCGAGGACTCCAACTACAAGCAGTACTTC. It codes for CATEDSNYKQYF.

The chain employs TRBV7-3 and TRBJ2-2; D tentatively reads TRBD1 or TRBD2 (5 bases each). CDR1 is SGHTA, CDR2 FQGTGA, per germline. The CDR3 length is 15 residues. Trimming cost V 4 bases and J 2 bases, with 11 bases left between them. In nucleotides, the CDR3 is TGTGCCAGCAGCTATAATGGGGGAAACACCGGGGAGCTGTTTTTT. Encoded protein: CASSYNGGNTGELFF.

The DNA of the CDR3 is TGCGCCAGCAGCCAAGGGGACCTTTTACAGGTGACTAATGAAAAACTGTTTTTT. Translated: CASSQGDLLQVTNEKLFF. The chain employs TRBV4-1 and TRBJ1-4; D perhaps matches TRBD1 (5 bases). This CDR3 region has 18 residues. Germline V gives CDR1 MGHRA, CDR2 YSYEKL. Trimming took 1 base from V and 2 from J, leaving 17 bases between them.

On this clonotype: The junction differs from germline at one of its ends, possibly a read error. This chain uses TRBV18 with TRBJ2-7; 9 bases line up with TRBD2. The germline gives CDR1 KGHSH, CDR2 LQKENI. This CDR3 spans 16 amino acids. The CDR3 region is CASLPWREGRSHEQYF. The CDR3 bases are TGTGCCAGCTTACCATGGCGGGAGGGGCGCTCCCACGAGCAGTACTTC.

This clonotype has more than one count but fewer than ten. The chain carries TRBV7-2 and TRBJ1-1, with a tentative D call TRBD1 (5 bases). Germline V gene data show CDR1 as SGHTA and CDR2 as FQGNSA. The CDR3 sequence is 14 residues long. V gave up 3 bases and J gave up 6 bases, with 14 bases separating them. This CDR3 reads CASSFSQGVAEAFF. The CDR3 nucleotides read TGTGCCAGCAGCTTCTCTCAGGGCGTAGCTGAAGCTTTCTTT. Drawing the rest from reference TRBV7-2 and TRBJ1-1, the complete variable domain is GAGVSQSPSNKVTEKGKDVELRCDPISGHTALYWYRQSLGQGLEFLIYFQGNSAPDKSGLPSDRFSAERTGGSVSTLTIQRTQQEDSAVYLCASSFSQGVAEAFFGQGTRLTVV.

This clonotype was seen at least ten times. This sequence may be a read error, since a much larger clone differs from it by one base. The chain combines TRBV20-1 with TRBJ2-7; the match to TRBD2 covers 8 bases. Germline values: CDR1 DFQATT, CDR2 SNEGSKA (reference sequence). This CDR3 contains 14 residues. The CDR3 protein is CSARGAGRGYGQYF. The DNA of the CDR3 is TGCAGTGCTAGAGGGGCCGGGAGGGGTTACGGGCAGTACTTC.

The CDR3 DNA is TGCAGTGCTCGGACTAGCGGGAGTTACAATGAGCAGTTCTTC. It specifies CSARTSGSYNEQFF. V and J are TRBV20-1 and TRBJ2-1, with 13 positions matching TRBD2. CDR1 and CDR2 from the germline V gene are DFQATT and SNEGSKA (reference sequence). V was pared by 5 bases and J by 4 bases, with 2 bases of the junction left unmatched. This CDR3 is built from 14 residues.

This clonotype has only a few counts. This rearrangement joins TRBV2 to TRBJ2-1; TRBD2 aligns across 8 bases. Germline V gives CDR1 SNHLY, CDR2 FYNNEI. The length of the CDR3 is 14 residues. Germline trimming cut 7 bases from V and 5 bases from J; bases unmatched to any gene: 7. This CDR3 reads CASIVVAGNNEQFF. The CDR3 DNA follows: TGTGCCAGCATTGTAGTAGCGGGGAACAATGAGCAGTTCTTC.

This clonotype was seen many times. This chain connects TRBV19 to TRBJ2-1; D remains unclear. V was shortened by 5 bases and J by 7 bases, with 6 bases between the two germline ends. Germline CDR1 and CDR2: LNHDA and SQIVND (reference sequence). CDR3 length: 11 residues. CDR3 sequence reads: CASSPLNEQFF. The CDR3 DNA follows: TGTGCCAGTAGTCCCCTGAATGAGCAGTTCTTC. The full variable domain, its missing parts supplied by reference TRBV19 and TRBJ2-1, is DGGITQSPKYLFRKEGQNVTLSCEQNLNHDAMYWYRQDPGQGLRLIYYSQIVNDFQKGDIAEGYSVSREKKESFPLTVTSAQKNPTAFYLCASSPLNEQFFGPGTRLTVL.